Listed below are T cell receptor beta chains from one sample, sequenced in a study of blood T cell repertoires in COVID-19. Clones were read by immunoSEQ multiplex PCR, and TCRdb kept only the in-frame ones, dropping some. The sample records around 130,000 clones, roughly 88% being singletons. The sample comprised peripheral blood. These receptor sequences come from a man aged 65 to 79 with active COVID-19. Both conserved end residues are part of each CDR3. Fields, in order: J gene, clone size, D gene, V gene, CDR3 DNA, CDR3 protein. D genes are given only for firm matches. The listing skips clone size in some rows; elsewhere it reads once, few, many or a size class.

J: TRBJ1-6; size: NA; D: NA; V: TRBV28; DNA: TGTGCCAGCAGTTTAGGACAGAATAATTCACCCCTCCACTTT; CDR3: CASSLGQNNSPLHF
J: TRBJ2-7; size: NA; D: TRBD2; V: TRBV28; DNA: TGTGCCAGCACCTCTAGCGGGCGAAAGAACTACGAGCAGTACTTC; CDR3: CASTSSGRKNYEQYF
J: TRBJ2-1; size: NA; D: TRBD2; V: TRBV5-8; DNA: TGTGCCAGCAGCTTTGGGTATTTAGCGGGAGTGGACAATGAGCAGTTCTTC; CDR3: CASSFGYLAGVDNEQFF
J: TRBJ2-7; size: NA; D: TRBD1; V: TRBV2; DNA: TGTGCCAGCAGTCTTGGACAGGGGACCTACGAGCAGTACTTC; CDR3: CASSLGQGTYEQYF
J: TRBJ1-1; size: NA; D: NA; V: TRBV11-3; DNA: TGTGCCAGCAGCCTAACAGTGAACACTGAAGCTTTCTTT; CDR3: CASSLTVNTEAFF
J: TRBJ2-1; size: NA; D: TRBD2; V: TRBV28; DNA: TGTGCCAGCAGATCGGGAGGCCACAATGAGCAGTTCTTC; CDR3: CASRSGGHNEQFF
J: TRBJ1-5; size: few; D: NA; V: TRBV3-1/TRBV3-2; DNA: TGTGCCAGCAGCCAAGAAGGAGGGGCCAATCAGCCCCAGCATTTT; CDR3: CASSQEGGANQPQHF
J: TRBJ2-7; size: NA; D: NA; V: TRBV2; DNA: TGTGCCAGCAGTGTCCGGGACTGGGAGCAGTACTTC; CDR3: CASSVRDWEQYF
J: TRBJ1-2; size: NA; D: NA; V: TRBV28; DNA: TGTGCCAGCGGGGAGGCCCCTAACTATGGCTACACCTTC; CDR3: CASGEAPNYGYTF
J: TRBJ1-2; size: NA; D: NA; V: TRBV28; DNA: TGTGCCAGCAGTTCCTCGGGACACGGGGGGGATGGCTACACCTTC; CDR3: CASSSSGHGGDGYTF
J: TRBJ2-7; size: NA; D: NA; V: TRBV20-1; DNA: TGCAGTGCCACAAGTTCCTACGAGCAGTACTTC; CDR3: CSATSSYEQYF
J: TRBJ2-7; size: NA; D: TRBD2; V: TRBV29-1; DNA: TGCAGCGTTGAAGGACTAGCGGAAGCCCGGTACTTC; CDR3: CSVEGLAEARYF
J: TRBJ2-1; size: NA; D: TRBD2; V: TRBV7-9; DNA: TGTGCCAGCAGCTTAATGACGGGAGGGTACAATGAGCAGTTCTTC; CDR3: CASSLMTGGYNEQFF
J: TRBJ1-2; size: once; D: NA; V: TRBV28; DNA: TGTGCCAGCAGCCGTACAGGGTTATACTACTATGGCTACACCTTC; CDR3: CASSRTGLYYYGYTF
J: TRBJ2-7; size: NA; D: TRBD1; V: TRBV13; DNA: TGTGCCACCCACAGAACAGGGGGCTCAGGAGGCTCCTACGAGCAGTACTTC; CDR3: CATHRTGGSGGSYEQYF
J: TRBJ1-1; size: NA; D: NA; V: TRBV6-5; DNA: TGTGCCAGCCGCGGATTGGGCACTGAAGCTTTCTTT; CDR3: CASRGLGTEAFF
J: TRBJ2-5; size: NA; D: TRBD2; V: TRBV15; DNA: TGTGCCACCAGCAGAGATCTGAGGACTAGCGGGAAAGAGACCCAGTACTTC; CDR3: CATSRDLRTSGKETQYF
J: TRBJ2-7; size: NA; D: NA; V: TRBV10-2; DNA: TGCGCCAGCAAAACGCGGGGAACCTACGAGCAGTACTTC; CDR3: CASKTRGTYEQYF
J: TRBJ2-3; size: NA; D: TRBD1; V: TRBV5-1; DNA: TGCGCCAGCAGCCCCTCGGGACAGGGAAGAGTGGATACGCAGTATTTT; CDR3: CASSPSGQGRVDTQYF
J: TRBJ1-6; size: NA; D: NA; V: TRBV28; DNA: TGTGCCAGCAGTTTCCCTTCAGGGAATTCACCCCTCCACTTT; CDR3: CASSFPSGNSPLHF
J: TRBJ1-5; size: NA; D: TRBD1; V: TRBV6-1; DNA: TGTGCCAGCAGTGATCCCGACAGGGGAAATCAGCCCCAGCATTTT; CDR3: CASSDPDRGNQPQHF
J: TRBJ1-1; size: NA; D: TRBD1; V: TRBV18; DNA: TGTGCCAGCTCACCCTGGACAGGGAACACTGAAGCTTTCTTT; CDR3: CASSPWTGNTEAFF
J: TRBJ2-3; size: once; D: NA; V: TRBV27; DNA: TGTGCCAGCAGCCGGGAGCGGCTCACAGATACGCAGTATTTT; CDR3: CASSRERLTDTQYF
J: TRBJ2-1; size: NA; D: NA; V: TRBV29-1; DNA: TGCAGCCTATTCGGGGGCTCCTACAATGAGCAGTTCTTC; CDR3: CSLFGGSYNEQFF
J: TRBJ2-7; size: NA; D: TRBD2; V: TRBV15; DNA: TGTGCCACCAGCAGAGATAGCGGGAGCTACGAGCAGTACTTC; CDR3: CATSRDSGSYEQYF
J: TRBJ2-5; size: NA; D: TRBD1; V: TRBV7-2; DNA: TGTGCCAGCAGCTCCGGGACAGGGTCGAGGGAAGAGACCCAGTACTTC; CDR3: CASSSGTGSREETQYF
J: TRBJ2-7; size: NA; D: NA; V: TRBV5-1; DNA: TGCGCCAGCAGCTCAGGACAACCCTCCTACGAGCAGTACTTC; CDR3: CASSSGQPSYEQYF
J: TRBJ2-3; size: NA; D: NA; V: TRBV20-1; DNA: TGCAGTGCTAGTATAATAGGCACAGATACGCAGTATTTT; CDR3: CSASIIGTDTQYF
J: TRBJ1-4; size: NA; D: NA; V: TRBV2; DNA: TGTGCCAGCAGGAGATCGGTCTCTAATGAAAAACTGTTTTTT; CDR3: CASRRSVSNEKLFF
J: TRBJ2-3; size: NA; D: TRBD1; V: TRBV29-1; DNA: TGCAGCGCCACAACAGGGGAAGATACGCAGTATTTT; CDR3: CSATTGEDTQYF
J: TRBJ1-5; size: few; D: TRBD1; V: TRBV7-9; DNA: TGTGCCAGCAGCCAGGGGGCAAAACAGCCCCAGCATTTT; CDR3: CASSQGAKQPQHF
J: TRBJ1-1; size: NA; D: NA; V: TRBV7-9; DNA: TGTGCCAGCAGCTTCATACAGGGAGGGGCTGAAGCTTTCTTT; CDR3: CASSFIQGGAEAFF
J: TRBJ2-2; size: NA; D: TRBD1; V: TRBV5-1; DNA: TGCGCCAGCAGCTTGAGACAGGGGGACACCGGGGAGCTGTTTTTT; CDR3: CASSLRQGDTGELFF
J: TRBJ1-2; size: once; D: TRBD1; V: TRBV18; DNA: TGTGCCAGCTCACCACCGGGACAGATCTATGGCTACACCTTC; CDR3: CASSPPGQIYGYTF
J: TRBJ2-1; size: NA; D: NA; V: TRBV20-1; DNA: TGCAGTGCTAGTAGTAGCTACTCCTACAATGAGCAGTTCTTC; CDR3: CSASSSYSYNEQFF